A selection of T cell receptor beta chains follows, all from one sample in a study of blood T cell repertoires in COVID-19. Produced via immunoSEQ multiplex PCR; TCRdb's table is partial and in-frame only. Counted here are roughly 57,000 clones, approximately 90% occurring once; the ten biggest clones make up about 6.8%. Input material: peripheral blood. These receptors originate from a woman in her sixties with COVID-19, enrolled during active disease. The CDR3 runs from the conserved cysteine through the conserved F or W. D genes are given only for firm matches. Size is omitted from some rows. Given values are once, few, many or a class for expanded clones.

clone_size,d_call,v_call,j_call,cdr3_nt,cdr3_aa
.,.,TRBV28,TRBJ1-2,TGTGCCAGCAGTTTTAGCGGGGGGCCTCACTATGGCTACACCTTC,CASSFSGGPHYGYTF
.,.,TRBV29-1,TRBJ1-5,TGCAGCGCCCGGGACAATAGCAATCAGCCCCAGCATTTT,CSARDNSNQPQHF
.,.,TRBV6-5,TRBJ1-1,TGTGCCAGCAGTTACGCGTGGACAGTTGAGAACACTGAAGCTTTCTTT,CASSYAWTVENTEAFF
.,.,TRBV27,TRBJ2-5,TGTGCCAGCAGTTTAAGGCCGGGACTCCGTTGGGAGACCCAGTACTTC,CASSLRPGLRWETQYF
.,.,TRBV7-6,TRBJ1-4,TGTGCCAGCAGCTTAATCCCCAGGTCTAATGAAAAACTGTTTTTT,CASSLIPRSNEKLFF
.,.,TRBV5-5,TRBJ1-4,TGTGCCAGCAGCTGGAGCCAGAGAGAAAAACTGTTTTTT,CASSWSQREKLFF
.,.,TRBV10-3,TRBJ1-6,TGTGCCATCAAGGAGACAGATTATGGGGATTCACCCCTCCACTTT,CAIKETDYGDSPLHF
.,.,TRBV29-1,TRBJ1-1,TGCAGCGTTGAAGACGGACACAACACTGAAGCTTTCTTT,CSVEDGHNTEAFF
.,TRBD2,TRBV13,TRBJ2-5,TGTGCCAGCAGCTTACCGGGAGGGTCGCGGGAGACCCAGTACTTC,CASSLPGGSRETQYF
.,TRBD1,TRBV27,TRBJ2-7,TGTGCCAGCAGCCCAAACAGGGGTACCTACGAGCAGTACTTC,CASSPNRGTYEQYF
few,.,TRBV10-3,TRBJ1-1,TGTGCCATCAGTGATCGGGGCGGGGAGACTGAAGCTTTCTTT,CAISDRGGETEAFF
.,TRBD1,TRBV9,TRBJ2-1,TGTGCCAGCGCGGCTTGGGGGACAGGGGGTAATGAGCAGTTCTTC,CASAAWGTGGNEQFF
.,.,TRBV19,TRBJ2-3,TGTGCCAGTAGTCCCTGGCTAGAGTCTGATACGCAGTATTTT,CASSPWLESDTQYF
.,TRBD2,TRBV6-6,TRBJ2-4,TGTGCCAGCAGTCACAGCGGGAGGGGGGAAAACATTCAGTACTTC,CASSHSGRGENIQYF
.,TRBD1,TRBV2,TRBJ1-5,TGTGCCAGCAGTACAGGGGGCGCGGGGAATCAGCCCCAGCATTTT,CASSTGGAGNQPQHF
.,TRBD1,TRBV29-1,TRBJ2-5,TGCAGCGTGACAGGGCAAGAGACCCAGTACTTC,CSVTGQETQYF
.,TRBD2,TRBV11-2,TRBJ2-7,TGTGCCAGCAGCCGGCGACTAGCGGGGACCCAAGGAGACGAGCAGTACTTC,CASSRRLAGTQGDEQYF
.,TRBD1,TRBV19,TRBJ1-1,TGTGCCACCGACAGACAGGGAGTTTGGACTGAAGCTTTCTTT,CATDRQGVWTEAFF
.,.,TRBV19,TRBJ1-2,TGTGCCAGTAGCCCCCAAGTCGGGTTGAGGGGCTACACCTTC,CASSPQVGLRGYTF
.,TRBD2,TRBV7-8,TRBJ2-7,TGTGCCAGCAGCTTACCGACTAGCGGGAGGAAGGTGGAGCAGTACTTC,CASSLPTSGRKVEQYF
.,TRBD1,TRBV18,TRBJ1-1,TGTGCCAGCTCGCCAGCAGGGGGCCGAATGAACACTGAAGCTTTCTTT,CASSPAGGRMNTEAFF
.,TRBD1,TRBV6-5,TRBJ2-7,TGTGCCAGCAGTTACCGTGGGCAGGGGGCCGACGAGCAGTACTTC,CASSYRGQGADEQYF
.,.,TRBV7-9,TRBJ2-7,TGTGCCAGCGTAATTCCGGGCGAGCAGTACTTC,CASVIPGEQYF
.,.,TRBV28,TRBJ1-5,TGTGCCAGCAGTTCGGACAGTTATAGCAATCAGCCCCAGCATTTT,CASSSDSYSNQPQHF
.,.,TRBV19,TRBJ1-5,TGTGCCAGTAGTAGAACACAGGGTCCAGATCAGCCCCAGCATTTT,CASSRTQGPDQPQHF
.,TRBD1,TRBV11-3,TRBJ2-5,TGTGCCAGCAGCTTGACAGGGTTTGTTGAGACCCAGTACTTC,CASSLTGFVETQYF
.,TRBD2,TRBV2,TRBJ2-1,TGTGCCAGCACGACTAGCGCGAGCTCCTACAATGAGCAGTTCTTC,CASTTSASSYNEQFF
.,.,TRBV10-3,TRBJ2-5,TGTGCCATCAGTGGGGGAGGCGAGACCCAGTACTTC,CAISGGGETQYF
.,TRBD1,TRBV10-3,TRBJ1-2,TGTGCCATCACTATCGAGACAGGGGAGGGAGGCTACACCTTC,CAITIETGEGGYTF
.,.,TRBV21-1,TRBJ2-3,TGTGCCAGCAGCACCCTCCGATGGCTAGCGGGCCTCCCGAGCACAGATACGCAGTATTTT,CASSTLRWLAGLPSTDTQYF
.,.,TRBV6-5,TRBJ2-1,TGTGCCAGCAGGGCCGTTTCCAGTGAGCAGTTCTTC,CASRAVSSEQFF
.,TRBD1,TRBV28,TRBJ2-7,TGTGCCAGCACCTCCGGGGACAGGGTGTACGAGCAGTACTTC,CASTSGDRVYEQYF
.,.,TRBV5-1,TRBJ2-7,TGCGCCAGCAGCTTGGTTTGGGGCAACTACGAGCAGTACTTC,CASSLVWGNYEQYF
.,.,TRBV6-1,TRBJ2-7,TGTGCCAGCAGTGAAGAAGGGGGTGGGGTGGACGAGCAGTACTTC,CASSEEGGGVDEQYF
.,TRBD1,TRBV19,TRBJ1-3,TGTGCCAGTAGCGATGGGACAGGGGGCGCGATTGGAAACACCATATATTTT,CASSDGTGGAIGNTIYF
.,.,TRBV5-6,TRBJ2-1,TGTGCCAGCAGCTTGGCGGGAGACTCGTCCTCCTACAATGAGCAGTTCTTC,CASSLAGDSSSYNEQFF
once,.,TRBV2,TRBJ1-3,TGTGCCAGCAGCGAAATTATTAACTCTGGAAACACCATATATTTT,CASSEIINSGNTIYF
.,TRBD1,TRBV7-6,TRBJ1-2,TGTGCCAGCAGCTTAGGGACAGGGGGCGATGGCTACACCTTC,CASSLGTGGDGYTF
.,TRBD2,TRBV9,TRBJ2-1,TGTGCCAGCAGCGTATATCTACAGACTAGCGGAAAGTACAATGAGCAGTTCTTC,CASSVYLQTSGKYNEQFF
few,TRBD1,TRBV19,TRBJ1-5,TGTGCCAGTAGTTCGGTTGGGGACAGAGGCAATCAGCCCCAGCATTTT,CASSSVGDRGNQPQHF